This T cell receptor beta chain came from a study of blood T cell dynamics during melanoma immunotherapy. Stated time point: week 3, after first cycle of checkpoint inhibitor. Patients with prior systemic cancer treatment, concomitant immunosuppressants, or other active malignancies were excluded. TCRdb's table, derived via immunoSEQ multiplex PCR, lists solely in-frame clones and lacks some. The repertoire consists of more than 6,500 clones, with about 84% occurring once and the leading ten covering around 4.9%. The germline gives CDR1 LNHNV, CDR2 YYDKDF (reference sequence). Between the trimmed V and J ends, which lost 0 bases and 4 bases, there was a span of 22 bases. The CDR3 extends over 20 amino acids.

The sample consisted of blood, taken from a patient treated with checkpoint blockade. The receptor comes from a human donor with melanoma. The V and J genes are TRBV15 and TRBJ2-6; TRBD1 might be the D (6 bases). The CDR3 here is CATSRDGVRQATSGANVLTF. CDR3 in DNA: TGTGCCACCAGCAGAGATGGGGTAAGACAGGCGACCTCGGGGGCCAACGTCCTGACTTTC.